This T cell receptor beta chain comes out of a study of blood T cell repertoires in COVID-19. The wider study: The study drew acute and convalescent COVID-19 samples from the United States, Italy and Spain.

In the original processing: Reference gene primer amplification gave estimated nucleated cell counts. Assay used: immunoSEQ multiplex PCR; TCRdb lists only in-frame clones, some missing. D and trimming were read from the DNA, whereas the V and J calls and clone size are those reported in that table. The sample records roughly 250,000 clones, under 90% being singletons. This clone was counted once. The CDR3 runs to 16 residues. Germline V gene lookup returns CDR1 MNHEY and CDR2 SMNVEV (reference sequence). V was clipped by 3 bases and J by 0 bases; unmatched bases: 5. Input material: peripheral blood. The sequence derives from a woman aged 60-75 years with active or convalescent COVID-19. V gene TRBV27 combines with J gene TRBJ1-1; the match to TRBD1 covers 9 bases. In nucleotides, the CDR3 is TGTGCCAGCAGTTTCTCACAGGGGGCGGTGAACACTGAAGCTTTCTTT. Translation gives CASSFSQGAVNTEAFF.